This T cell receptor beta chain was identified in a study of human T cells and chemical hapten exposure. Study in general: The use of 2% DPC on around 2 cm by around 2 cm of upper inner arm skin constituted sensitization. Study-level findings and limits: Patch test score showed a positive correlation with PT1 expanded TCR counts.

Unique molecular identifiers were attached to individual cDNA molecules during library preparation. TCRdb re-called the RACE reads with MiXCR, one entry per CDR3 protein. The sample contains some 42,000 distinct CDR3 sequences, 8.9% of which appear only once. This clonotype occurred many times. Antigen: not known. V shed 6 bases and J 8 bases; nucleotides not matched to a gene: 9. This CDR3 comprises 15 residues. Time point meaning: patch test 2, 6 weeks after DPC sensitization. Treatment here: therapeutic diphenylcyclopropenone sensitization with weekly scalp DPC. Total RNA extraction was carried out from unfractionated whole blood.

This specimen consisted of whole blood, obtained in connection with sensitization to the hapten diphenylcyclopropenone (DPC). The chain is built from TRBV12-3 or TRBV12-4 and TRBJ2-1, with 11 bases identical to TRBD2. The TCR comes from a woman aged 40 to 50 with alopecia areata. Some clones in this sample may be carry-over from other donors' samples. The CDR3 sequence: CASRTGLAAIDEQFF. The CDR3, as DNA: TGTGCCAGCAGAACGGGACTAGCGGCGATAGATGAGCAGTTCTTC.